A selection of T cell receptor beta chains follows, all from one sample in a study of blood T cell repertoires in COVID-19. The repertoire was sequenced with immunoSEQ multiplex PCR; TCRdb's copy has only in-frame clones and lacks some. The table shows about 120,000 clones, with more than 80% occurring only once. Sequencing used peripheral blood. The receptors were sampled from a human donor in a cohort sampled during active COVID-19. Both conserved end residues are part of each CDR3. D genes are given only for firm matches. Size values are once, few and many counts, or a class for expanded clones, and some rows have none.

CSVKGGLAASYEQYF TGCAGCGTAAAGGGGGGCCTAGCGGCCTCCTACGAGCAGTACTTC TRBV29-1 . . TRBJ2-7
CASSLNRDPNQPQHF TGTGCCAGCAGCTTGAACAGGGACCCCAATCAGCCCCAGCATTTT TRBV5-4 . few TRBJ1-5
CASSQEPGTNEKLFF TGCGCCAGCAGCCAAGAACCAGGTACTAATGAAAAACTGTTTTTT TRBV4-3 . . TRBJ1-4
CASSVGFSGGASGEQYF TGTGCCAGCAGCGTAGGATTTAGCGGGGGGGCCTCGGGCGAGCAGTACTTC TRBV9 TRBD2 . TRBJ2-7
CASSLAGAGEPSNTQYF TGTGCCAGCAGCTTAGCGGGAGCGGGGGAGCCCTCAAATACGCAGTATTTT TRBV7-2 TRBD2 . TRBJ2-3
CASRLDRLSSNYGYTF TGTGCCAGCAGACTCGACAGGTTATCATCTAACTATGGCTACACCTTC TRBV7-2 . . TRBJ1-2
CATSDPGQGANNEQFF TGTGCCACCAGTGACCCGGGACAGGGGGCGAACAATGAGCAGTTCTTC TRBV24-1 TRBD1 . TRBJ2-1
CASSIKSGFSYEQYF TGTGCCAGTAGTATCAAATCAGGGTTCTCCTACGAGCAGTACTTC TRBV19 . few TRBJ2-7
CASSQGGGRGKLFF TGCGCCAGCAGCCAGGGGGGGGGCCGCGGGAAACTGTTTTTT TRBV4-3 . . TRBJ1-4
CASSYLGTDNEQFF TGTGCCAGCAGTTACTTGGGGACAGACAATGAGCAGTTCTTC TRBV6-5 TRBD1 . TRBJ2-1
CASRLNRNSPLHF TGTGCCAGCAGACTGAACAGGAATTCACCCCTCCACTTT TRBV6-6 . few TRBJ1-6
CASSLAKLKGHVNTEAFF TGTGCCAGCAGCTTGGCCAAGTTGAAGGGACATGTGAACACTGAAGCTTTCTTT TRBV5-4 . . TRBJ1-1
CAWRRDRSSFSADTQYF TGTGCCTGGAGAAGGGACAGGTCTTCTTTTTCTGCAGATACGCAGTATTTT TRBV30 TRBD1 . TRBJ2-3
CASSSGTSGYNEQFF TGTGCCAGCAGCTCCGGGACTAGCGGATACAATGAGCAGTTCTTC TRBV5-4 TRBD2 . TRBJ2-1
CASSPGTGNNEQFF TGTGCCAGCAGCCCCGGGACAGGGAACAATGAGCAGTTCTTC TRBV11-3 TRBD1 once TRBJ2-1
CASSATSSEWGNEQFF TGTGCCAGCAGCGCAACCTCTAGCGAGTGGGGGAATGAGCAGTTCTTC TRBV7-2 . . TRBJ2-1
CASSLGFTEAFF TGTGCCAGCAGTTTAGGCTTCACTGAAGCTTTCTTT TRBV28 . . TRBJ1-1
CASSQDGTENRNTIYF TGTGCCAGCAGCCAAGACGGGACTGAAAATAGAAACACCATATATTTT TRBV3-1/TRBV3-2 . once TRBJ1-3
CASKSSGGADTQYF TGTGCCAGCAAGTCTAGCGGGGGGGCAGATACGCAGTATTTT TRBV27 TRBD2 . TRBJ2-3
CASSSGQRNYGYTF TGTGCCAGCAGCTCGGGACAGAGAAACTATGGCTACACCTTC TRBV5-6 TRBD1 once TRBJ1-2
CASSSSAQASGWETQYF TGTGCCAGCAGCTCCTCGGCCCAAGCTAGCGGGTGGGAGACCCAGTACTTC TRBV7-2 TRBD2 . TRBJ2-5
CASSQEGQTNYGYTF TGTGCCAGCAGCCAAGAGGGACAGACCAACTATGGCTACACCTTC TRBV4-2 TRBD1 . TRBJ1-2
CASRGFSTDTQYF TGTGCCAGCCGGGGATTTAGCACAGATACGCAGTATTTT TRBV7-9 . once TRBJ2-3
CASSQWVSGSGYNEQFF TGTGCCAGCAGCCAATGGGTTTCGGGGTCCGGCTACAATGAGCAGTTCTTC TRBV3-1/TRBV3-2 . . TRBJ2-1
CASSLGTSGGNNEQFF TGTGCCAGCAGTTTAGGGACTAGCGGAGGTAACAATGAGCAGTTCTTC TRBV27 TRBD2 few TRBJ2-1
CASSFGQGQETQYF TGTGCCAGCAGCTTTGGACAGGGCCAGGAGACCCAGTACTTC TRBV5-4 TRBD1 few TRBJ2-5
CASSIAGPSSFYSNQPQHF TGTGCCAGTAGTATAGCAGGGCCATCTTCTTTTTATAGCAATCAGCCCCAGCATTTT TRBV19 . . TRBJ1-5
CASSWGQFNSPLHF TGTGCCAGCAGCTGGGGACAGTTTAATTCACCCCTCCACTTT TRBV7-3 TRBD1 . TRBJ1-6
CASSPATASNQPQHF TGTGCCAGCTCACCCGCGACAGCGAGCAATCAGCCCCAGCATTTT TRBV18 . . TRBJ1-5
CASSLGGQNTGELFF TGTGCCAGCAGTTTAGGTGGACAGAACACCGGGGAGCTGTTTTTT TRBV28 . . TRBJ2-2
CACFKGQGGRGDEAFF TGTGCCTGCTTTAAGGGACAGGGGGGAAGAGGGGATGAAGCTTTCTTT TRBV30 TRBD1 . TRBJ1-1
CASSLAGLGSPLHF TGCGCCAGCAGCTTGGCGGGGTTAGGCTCACCCCTCCACTTT TRBV5-1 . . TRBJ1-6
CASSKARGSSYEQYF TGTGCCAGCAGCAAAGCGCGGGGCAGCTCCTACGAGCAGTACTTC TRBV21-1 . . TRBJ2-7